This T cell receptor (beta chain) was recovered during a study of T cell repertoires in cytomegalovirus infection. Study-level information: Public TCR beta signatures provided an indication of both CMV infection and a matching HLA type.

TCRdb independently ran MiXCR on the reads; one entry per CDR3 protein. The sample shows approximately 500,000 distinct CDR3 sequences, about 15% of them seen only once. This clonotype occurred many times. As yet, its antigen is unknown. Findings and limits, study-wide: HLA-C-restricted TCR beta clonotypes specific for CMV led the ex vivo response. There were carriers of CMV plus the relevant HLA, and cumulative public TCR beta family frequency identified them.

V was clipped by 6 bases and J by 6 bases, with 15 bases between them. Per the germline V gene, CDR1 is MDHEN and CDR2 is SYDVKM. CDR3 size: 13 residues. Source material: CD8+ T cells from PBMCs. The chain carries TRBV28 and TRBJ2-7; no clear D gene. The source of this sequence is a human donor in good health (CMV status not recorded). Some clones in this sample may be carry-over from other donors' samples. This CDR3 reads CASRETAYSEQYF. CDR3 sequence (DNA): TGTGCCAGCAGGGAAACTGCTTACAGCGAGCAGTACTTC.